These 18 T cell receptor beta chains originate from one sample sequenced in a study of control samples from healthy donors and cancer patients. The repertoire was sequenced with immunoSEQ multiplex PCR; TCRdb's copy has only in-frame clones and lacks some. Counted here are some 130,000 clones, 75% to 95% occurring once; the ten biggest clones make up roughly 2.6%. Specimen: blood. These receptors all come from a man aged 35 to 55 in good health.

This rearrangement joins TRBV25-1 to TRBJ1-6; no clear D. This CDR3 has 15 amino acids. Germline V gives CDR1 MGHDK, CDR2 SYGVNS. The V end lost 2 bases, the J end lost 0 bases, and 5 bases lay between the germline ends. CDR3: CASSEVSSYNSPLHF. The CDR3, as DNA: TGTGCCAGCAGTGAAGTGAGCTCCTATAATTCACCCCTCCACTTT.

The rearrangement joins TRBV7-3 to TRBJ2-5; D is unclear. This CDR3 contains 13 residues. Germline CDR1 and CDR2: SGHTA and FQGTGA. V was shortened by 1 base and J by 5 bases, with 8 bases between the two germline ends. The CDR3 DNA is TGTGCCAGCAGCTTAAACGGGCTGGAGACCCAGTACTTC. Its translation is CASSLNGLETQYF.

DNA of the CDR3: TGTGCCAGCAGTTTCGGACGGAACTACGAGCAGTACTTC. Its translation is CASSFGRNYEQYF. The rearrangement joins TRBV27 to TRBJ2-7, with no clear D. The CDR3 has 13 amino acids. Per germline, CDR1 MNHEY and CDR2 SMNVEV (reference sequence). The V end lost 3 bases, the J end lost 3 bases, and 9 bases lay between the germline ends.

The chain uses TRBV9 and TRBJ2-5, with D tentatively TRBD2 (6 bases). Germline assignment: CDR1 SGDLS and CDR2 YYNGEE. The ends were cut back, 7 bases at V and 5 bases at J, with 9 bases in the middle. This CDR3 has 11 amino acids. As DNA, the CDR3 is TGTGCCAGCGGGACTCGGGAGACCCAGTACTTC. It yields the protein CASGTRETQYF.

The chain uses TRBV4-1 and TRBJ1-1; no reliable D call. CDR3 size: 15 residues. Trimming shortened V by 1 base and J by 4 bases, and 13 bases separated the two germline ends. The germline V gene encodes CDR1 MGHRA and CDR2 YSYEKL. The CDR3 region has the DNA TGCGCCAGCAGCCAAGTCGGTACAGTCATCACTGAAGCTTTCTTT. Protein sequence: CASSQVGTVITEAFF.

The DNA for the CDR3 is TGTGCCATCAGTGAGTCTCCAGGGCAAGAGACCCAGTACTTC. Residues: CAISESPGQETQYF. The chain links TRBV10-3 to TRBJ2-5, with a weak D call TRBD1 (5 bases). The CDR3 consists of 14 residues. Germline CDR1 is ENHRY and CDR2 is SYGVKD. Trimming pared 0 bases from V and 2 bases from J, leaving 7 bases between.

V usage is TRBV24-1 and J usage is TRBJ2-2, with a possible D match to TRBD1 (5 bases). CDR1 is KGHDR and CDR2 is SFDVKD in the germline V gene. This CDR3 has 17 residues. Trimming cost V 1 base and J 10 bases, with 21 bases left between them. CDR3 amino acids: CATSDFLGANTGQELFF. The CDR3 DNA sequence: TGTGCCACCAGTGATTTTCTTGGGGCTAACACCGGGCAGGAGCTGTTTTTT.

This chain connects TRBV18 to TRBJ2-1; no definite D call. This CDR3 is 15 amino acids long. Per germline, CDR1 KGHSH and CDR2 LQKENI. Trimming removed 6 bases at V and 5 bases at J, with 17 bases between. Here the CDR3 DNA reads TGTGCCAGCTCCCCAACCGTGACTGAAAACAATGAGCAGTTCTTC. Translated: CASSPTVTENNEQFF.

This clone showed up just once. CDR3 coding DNA: TGTGCCAGCAGCCAAGACAGCACAGATACGCAGTATTTT. Protein product: CASSQDSTDTQYF. The chain uses TRBV3-1 (or the pseudogene TRBV3-2) and TRBJ2-3; unclear D gene. V was pared by 0 bases and J by 0 bases, with 1 base between. The CDR3 sequence is 13 residues long. From germline, CDR1 is LGHDT and CDR2 YNNKEL (reference sequence).

Only a few counts were recorded for this clone. This chain uses TRBV30 with TRBJ1-6, with 9 bases fitting TRBD1. Looked up from germline, CDR1 is GTSNPN and CDR2 is SVGIG (reference sequence). The junction had 5 bases not matched to a gene; V was cut back by 6 bases and J by 8 bases. The CDR3 runs 13 residues. As DNA, the CDR3 is TGTGCCTGCGGACAGGGGCGGTATTCACCCCTCCACTTT. It translates to CACGQGRYSPLHF.

The chain uses TRBV30 and TRBJ2-7; D gene uncertain. There are 14 residues in the CDR3. Trimming pared 3 bases from V and 0 bases from J, leaving 12 bases between. CDR1 and CDR2 (germline): GTSNPN, SVGIG (reference sequence). The CDR3: CAWSVGSGSYEQYF. The DNA of the CDR3 is TGTGCCTGGAGCGTGGGGTCCGGCTCCTACGAGCAGTACTTC. The whole variable domain, remainder taken from reference TRBV30 and TRBJ2-7, is SQTIHQWPATLVQPVGSPLSLECTVEGTSNPNLYWYRQAAGRGLQLLFYSVGIGQISSEVPQNLSASRPQDRQFILSSKKLLLSDSGFYLCAWSVGSGSYEQYFGPGTRLTVT.

V is TRBV9 and J is TRBJ2-1, with D tentatively TRBD2 (6 bases). This CDR3 comprises 16 residues. Germline V gene data show CDR1 as SGDLS and CDR2 as YYNGEE. The V gene lost 3 bases and the J gene lost 3 bases, with 16 bases spanning the gap. The CDR3 reads CASSAIAELFYNEQFF. The CDR3 DNA is TGTGCCAGCAGCGCGATAGCGGAGCTCTTCTACAATGAGCAGTTCTTC.

The chain couples TRBV6-2 or TRBV6-3 to TRBJ2-7; the D is unclear. Germline V gene data show CDR1 as MNHEY and CDR2 as SVGEGT. Trimming removed 2 bases at V and 3 bases at J, with 20 bases between. This CDR3 region has 17 residues. The CDR3 coding sequence is TGTGCCAGCAGTTACGGCTCTCTCCAGCTACGATACTACGAGCAGTACTTC. The encoded protein is CASSYGSLQLRYYEQYF.

This rearrangement joins TRBV7-9 to TRBJ2-7, with 7 bases identical to TRBD1. CDR3 length: 13 amino acids. Trimming cost V 5 bases and J 1 base; bases outside gene matches: 2. Germline CDR1 reads SEHNR; CDR2 reads FQNEAQ (reference sequence). The CDR3 sequence is CASSPGQSYEQYF. CDR3 nucleotide sequence: TGTGCCAGCAGCCCGGGACAGTCCTACGAGCAGTACTTC.

The chain employs TRBV10-1 and TRBJ2-5; 10 bases align to TRBD2. The CDR3 loop spans 15 amino acids. Germline CDR1 and CDR2: WNHNN and SYGVQD (reference sequence). J gave up 9 bases and V 0 bases, and 7 bases lay outside the gene matches. The CDR3 protein is CASSESVLAGTAQYF. The CDR3, as DNA: TGCGCCAGCAGTGAGTCGGTACTAGCGGGGACGGCCCAGTACTTC.

This chain links TRBV25-1 with TRBJ1-5; 7 bases are shared with TRBD1. Germline CDR1 is MGHDK and CDR2 is SYGVNS. J was trimmed by 5 bases and V by 2 bases; bases with no gene match: 6. The CDR3 is 15 amino acids. In DNA form, the CDR3 reads TGTGCCAGCAGTGAAATCGACAGGGATGATCAGCCCCAGCATTTT. The encoded protein is CASSEIDRDDQPQHF.

The chain joins TRBV2 to TRBJ2-5; tentative D call: TRBD1 (5 bases). CDR1 and CDR2 (germline): SNHLY, FYNNEI. The V end was cut by 6 bases, the J end by 2 bases, with 10 bases between. The CDR3 has 13 amino acids. The CDR3 region is CASRRTRQETQYF. CDR3 sequence (DNA): TGTGCCAGCAGGAGGACACGGCAAGAGACCCAGTACTTC.

The genes are TRBV24-1 and TRBJ1-4; the D gene is possibly TRBD1 (5 bases). Trimming took 4 bases from V and 5 from J, leaving 13 bases between them. This CDR3 is 15 amino acids long. Germline CDR1 KGHDR, CDR2 SFDVKD. CDR3 bases: TGTGCCACCAGTGACCCAGACAGCAGGAATGAAAAACTGTTTTTT. It specifies CATSDPDSRNEKLFF.